This record looks at one T cell receptor beta chain sequence and its context. Its antigen is undetermined. This record comes from a study of breast tumors, draining lymph nodes, adjacent tissues. The study, taken as a whole, reports: Tumor T cell lymph node origin was a supported hypothesis, not proven. Tumors had less TCR diversity than lymph nodes, more than nontumor tissue.

TCRdb re-analysed the multiplex PCR reads in MiXCR, keeping a single row per CDR3 protein. This repertoire shows some 31,000 distinct CDR3 sequences, roughly two thirds found once; its top ten account for about a sixth. From germline, CDR1 is SGHAT and CDR2 FQNNGV. The CDR3 loop spans 13 amino acids. V lost 2 bases to trimming and J lost 6 bases, with 8 bases between them. The sample taken for sequencing was breast tumor tissue. The clonotype originates from a female donor with breast cancer. Some clones in this sample may be carry-over from other donors' samples. The chain couples TRBV11-2 to TRBJ2-1; D may be TRBD1 (6 bases). The CDR3, as DNA: TGTGCCAGCAGCTTAAGACAGGCCAATGAGCAGTTCTTC. Amino acids: CASSLRQANEQFF. The whole variable domain, filled in from reference TRBV11-2 and TRBJ2-1, reads EAGVAQSPRYKIIEKRQSVAFWCNPISGHATLYWYQQILGQGPKLLIQFQNNGVVDDSQLPKDRFSAERLKGVDSTLKIQPAKLEDSAVYLCASSLRQANEQFFGPGTRLTVL.